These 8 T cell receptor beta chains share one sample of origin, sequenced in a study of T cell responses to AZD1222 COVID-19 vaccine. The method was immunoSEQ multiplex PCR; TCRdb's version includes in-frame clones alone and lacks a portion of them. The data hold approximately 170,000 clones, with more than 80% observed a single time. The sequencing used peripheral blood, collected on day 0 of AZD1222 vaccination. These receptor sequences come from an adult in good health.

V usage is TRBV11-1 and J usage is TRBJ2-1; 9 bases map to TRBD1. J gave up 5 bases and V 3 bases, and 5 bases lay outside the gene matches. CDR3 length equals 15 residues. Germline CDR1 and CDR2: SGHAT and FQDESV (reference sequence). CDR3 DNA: TGTGCCAGCAGCTTTCCTGACAGGGGGAACAATGAGCAGTTCTTC. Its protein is CASSFPDRGNNEQFF.

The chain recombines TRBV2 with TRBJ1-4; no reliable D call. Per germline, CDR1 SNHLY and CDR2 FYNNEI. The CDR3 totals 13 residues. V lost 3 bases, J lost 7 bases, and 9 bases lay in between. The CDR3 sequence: CASSDWAAEKLFF. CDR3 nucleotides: TGTGCCAGCAGTGACTGGGCAGCTGAAAAACTGTTTTTT.

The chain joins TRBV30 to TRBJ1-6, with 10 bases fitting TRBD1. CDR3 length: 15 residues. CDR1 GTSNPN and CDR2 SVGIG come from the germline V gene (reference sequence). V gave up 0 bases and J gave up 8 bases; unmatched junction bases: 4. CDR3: CAWSVLGTGDSPLHF. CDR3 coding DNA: TGTGCCTGGAGTGTACTAGGGACAGGGGATTCACCCCTCCACTTT.

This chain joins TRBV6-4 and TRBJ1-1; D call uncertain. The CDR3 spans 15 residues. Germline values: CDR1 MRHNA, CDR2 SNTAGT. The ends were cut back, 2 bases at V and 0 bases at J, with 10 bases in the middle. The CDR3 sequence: CASSDGAAMNTEAFF. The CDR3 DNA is TGTGCCAGCAGTGACGGAGCAGCGATGAACACTGAAGCTTTCTTT.

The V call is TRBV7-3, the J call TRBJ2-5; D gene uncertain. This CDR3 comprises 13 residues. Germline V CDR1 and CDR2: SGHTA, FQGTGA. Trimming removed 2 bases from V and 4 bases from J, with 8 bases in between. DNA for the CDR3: TGTGCCAGCAGCTTAGCCGTCGGAGAGACCCAGTACTTC. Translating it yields CASSLAVGETQYF.

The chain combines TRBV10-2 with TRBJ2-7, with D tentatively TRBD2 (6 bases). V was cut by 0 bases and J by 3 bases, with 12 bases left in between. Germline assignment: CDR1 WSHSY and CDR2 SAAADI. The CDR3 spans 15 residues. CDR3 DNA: TGCGCCAGCAGTGAGTCGGGACTGAATCTCTACGAGCAGTACGTC. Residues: CASSESGLNLYEQYV.

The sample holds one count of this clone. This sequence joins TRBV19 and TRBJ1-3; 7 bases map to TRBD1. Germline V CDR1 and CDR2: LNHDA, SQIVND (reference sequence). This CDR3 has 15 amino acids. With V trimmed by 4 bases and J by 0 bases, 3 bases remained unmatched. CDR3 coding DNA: TGTGCCAGTAGTAGGGACAGACGCTCTGGAAACACCATATATTTT. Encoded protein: CASSRDRRSGNTIYF.

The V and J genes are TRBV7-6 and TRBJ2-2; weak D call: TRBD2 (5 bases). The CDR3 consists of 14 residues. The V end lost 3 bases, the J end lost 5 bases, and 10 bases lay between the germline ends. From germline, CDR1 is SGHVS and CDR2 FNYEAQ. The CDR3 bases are TGTGCCAGCAGCTTTTCGGAGGATACCGGGGAGCTGTTTTTT. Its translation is CASSFSEDTGELFF.